The next 15 T cell receptor beta chains were all read from a single sample in a study of identical twins. TCRdb redid the calling of the 5' RACE reads with MiXCR, one entry per CDR3 protein. The data hold approximately 690,000 distinct CDR3 sequences, with approximately 6% observed a single time. Source material: naive T cells sorted from blood. Every receptor here comes from a man younger than 30 in good health.

This clonotype came up a few times. V gene TRBV7-2 combines with J gene TRBJ2-7; D might be TRBD2 (6 bases). The CDR3 has 14 residues. Germline V CDR1 and CDR2: SGHTA, FQGNSA. V was cut by 5 bases and J by 0 bases, with 11 bases left in between. The CDR3 sequence: CASSPTRISYEQYV. In DNA form, the CDR3 reads TGTGCCAGCAGCCCGACTAGAATCTCCTACGAGCAGTACGTC.

This clonotype has a count of ten or more. The V call is TRBV12-3 or TRBV12-4, the J call TRBJ1-4; D perhaps matches TRBD1 (5 bases). Trimming took off 0 bases at V and 4 bases at J, with 9 bases between the two ends. CDR3 length: 15 residues. Written as DNA, the CDR3 is TGTGCCAGCAGTTTAGCGCTTGGGGGTAATGAAAAACTGTTTTTT. Translated: CASSLALGGNEKLFF.

The chain uses TRBV24-1 and TRBJ2-2; D is ambiguous. Germline V gene lookup returns CDR1 KGHDR and CDR2 SFDVKD. The V and J ends lost 3 bases and 6 bases respectively, with 4 bases between them. The CDR3 loop spans 12 amino acids. In nucleotides, the CDR3 is TGTGCCACCAGTGATCGGGCCGGGGAGCTGTTTTTT. Translated, it gives CATSDRAGELFF.

This clonotype showed up many times. The chain has TRBV12-3 or TRBV12-4 and TRBJ1-5, with TRBD1 as a possible D gene (5 bases). Trimming removed 10 bases from V and 4 bases from J, with 11 bases in between. The CDR3 has 12 amino acids. The CDR3 DNA is TGTGCCATAATAAGGGGTAATCAGCCCCAGCATTTT. It yields the protein CAIIRGNQPQHF.

This clonotype was seen at least ten times. This rearrangement joins TRBV7-9 to TRBJ1-5; D call uncertain. Germline-derived CDR1 and CDR2 are SEHNR and FQNEAQ (reference sequence). Trimming took off 5 bases at V and 3 bases at J, with 11 bases between the two ends. The CDR3 spans 14 residues. The CDR3 DNA is TGTGCCAGCAGCCCCCCTGATTCCAATCAGCCCCAGCATTTT. Residues: CASSPPDSNQPQHF.

This clonotype occurred many times. J is TRBJ2-1 and V is TRBV20-1, with 8 nucleotides matching TRBD2. The CDR3 totals 14 residues. V gave up 3 bases and J gave up 3 bases; unmatched junction bases: 4. Germline values: CDR1 DFQATT, CDR2 SNEGSKA (reference sequence). CDR3 nucleotides: TGCAGTGCTAGCGGGAGGGCCGGCTACAATGAGCAGTTCTTC. It translates to CSASGRAGYNEQFF.

This clonotype has just a few counts. V and J are TRBV7-2 and TRBJ2-2; tentatively, D is TRBD1 (6 bases). V lost 5 bases, J lost 3 bases, and 16 bases lay in between. CDR1 is SGHTA, CDR2 FQGNSA, per germline. The CDR3 is 16 amino acids. The CDR3 DNA reads TGTGCCAGCAGCCAAATTAAGACAGGTTACACCGGGGAGCTGTTTTTT. This translates into CASSQIKTGYTGELFF.

This clonotype was seen repeatedly, ten times or more. The chain joins TRBV5-1 to TRBJ1-3; D gene uncertain. The CDR3 consists of 14 residues. Germline CDR1 and CDR2: SGHRS and YFSETQ. The V end lost 6 bases, the J end lost 3 bases, and 13 bases lay between the germline ends. Written as DNA, the CDR3 is TGCGCCAGCAACTACGGGGAAAGTGGAAACACCATATATTTT. Amino acids: CASNYGESGNTIYF.

The rearrangement joins TRBV6-1 to TRBJ2-1, with 11 positions matching TRBD2. The V and J ends lost 6 bases and 5 bases, in that order; junction bases with no gene match: 6. Germline assignment: CDR1 MNHNS and CDR2 SASEGT. This CDR3 is built from 15 residues. The CDR3 DNA reads TGTGCCAGCAGCGGACTAGCGGGTATCGACAATGAGCAGTTCTTC. It codes for CASSGLAGIDNEQFF.

This chain connects TRBV7-8 to TRBJ2-1; tentative D call: TRBD2 (6 bases). This CDR3 is 14 amino acids long. V lost 1 base and J lost 5, with 9 bases in between. CDR1 is SGHVS, CDR2 FQNEAQ, per germline. CDR3 in amino acids: CASSLETRNNEQFF. The CDR3 region has the DNA TGTGCCAGCAGCTTAGAGACTAGGAACAATGAGCAGTTCTTC.

This clonotype has a count of ten or more. A much larger clone lies one base from this, so it may be a read error. The chain combines TRBV12-3 or TRBV12-4 with TRBJ2-7, with D uncertain. The CDR3 is made up of 11 amino acids. V lost 1 base and J 4 bases, leaving 2 bases between the germline ends. CDR3 DNA: TGTGCCAGCAGTTTAGTGTACGAGCAGTACGTC. This codes for CASSLVYEQYV.

The rearrangement links TRBV6-1 to TRBJ2-3, with TRBD2 identical over 12 bases. CDR1 and CDR2 (germline): MNHNS, SASEGT. V was clipped by 7 bases and J by 4 bases; unmatched bases: 6. CDR3 length equals 15 residues. This chain's CDR3 is CASNRLAGDSDTQYF. CDR3 sequence (DNA): TGTGCCAGCAATCGACTAGCGGGAGACTCAGATACGCAGTATTTT.

This clonotype was seen a few times. The chain has TRBV7-9 and TRBJ2-6, with D unresolved. With 5 bases removed from V and 17 bases from J, the gap between germline ends came to 16 bases. The CDR3 covers 12 residues. Germline loops: CDR1 SEHNR, CDR2 FQNEAQ (reference sequence). The CDR3 nucleotides read TGTGCCAGCAGCCCTAGACTGATCCCTTTGACTTTC. This encodes CASSPRLIPLTF.

The table lists this clonotype with many counts. CDR3 coding DNA: TGTGCCAGCAGCCAAGATAGTGCGGGGACAAGCACAGATACGCAGTATTTT. Translated, it gives CASSQDSAGTSTDTQYF. V gene TRBV4-2 combines with J gene TRBJ2-3; D may be TRBD1 or TRBD2 (6 bases each). Between the trimmed V and J ends, which lost 0 bases and 0 bases, there was a span of 13 bases. There are 17 residues in the CDR3. CDR1 LGHNA and CDR2 YNFKEQ come from the germline V gene.

The rearrangement uses TRBV6-4 and TRBJ2-3, with TRBD2 identical over 7 bases. Germline loops: CDR1 MRHNA, CDR2 SNTAGT. Trimming removed 0 bases from V and 3 bases from J; junction bases left unmatched: 6. The CDR3 contains 16 residues. The CDR3 DNA is TGTGCCAGCAGTGACTCGGGCGGGAGCATTACAGATACGCAGTATTTT. Translated: CASSDSGGSITDTQYF.